Listed here is a single T cell receptor (beta chain). Germline V gene data show CDR1 as MNHEY and CDR2 as SMNVEV (reference sequence). The CDR3 spans 11 residues. V lost 6 bases to trimming and J lost 8 bases, with 10 bases between them. The data were taken from a study of shared clonotypes between healthy human individuals. Produced via immunoSEQ multiplex PCR; TCRdb's table is partial and in-frame only. The sample contains 550,000 to 800,000 clones, 90% of which appear only once. The TCR comes from a man aged 18 to 30 in good health. Some clones in this sample may be carry-over from other donors' samples. The material sequenced was memory CD8+ T cells from PBMCs. Indicated subset: CD45RO+ cells pooled with CCR7-negative TemRA cells. The chain joins TRBV27 to TRBJ1-2; no clear D gene. The CDR3 protein is CASRNSWGYTF. The CDR3 DNA reads TGTGCCAGCAGAAACAGTTGGGGCTACACCTTC.